One and the same sample provided the 5 T cell receptor beta chains below, sequenced in a study of blood T cell repertoires in COVID-19. TCRdb's table, derived via immunoSEQ multiplex PCR, lists solely in-frame clones and lacks some. This sample carries some 200,000 clones, 80% to 90% of them seen once, and the ten largest clones take over 9.5%. Input material: peripheral blood. The receptors shown here come from a woman older than 75 with acute or convalescent COVID-19.

This chain connects TRBV6-6 to TRBJ2-2; D not certain. V was clipped by 5 bases and J by 5 bases, with 12 bases between them. This CDR3 spans 14 amino acids. The germline V gene has CDR1 MNHNY and CDR2 SVGAGI (reference sequence). As DNA, the CDR3 is TGTGCCAGCAGTATTTCCATCCAGACCGGGGAGCTGTTTTTT. Translation gives CASSISIQTGELFF.

As concerns this clone: This sample also contains other DNA sequences that code for the same CDR3. The gene calls are TRBV7-2 and TRBJ2-2, with a tentative D call TRBD1 (5 bases). The CDR3 totals 14 residues. Germline V gene sequence: CDR1 SGHTA, CDR2 FQGNSA. Trimming took off 2 bases at V and 2 bases at J, with 6 bases between the two ends. CDR3 nucleotide sequence: TGTGCCAGCAGCTTACAGGGAAACACCGGGGAGCTGTTTTTT. Translation: CASSLQGNTGELFF.

The chain has TRBV7-2 and TRBJ2-7, with a tentative D call TRBD1 (6 bases). V lost 4 bases to trimming and J lost 4 bases, with 14 bases between them. The CDR3 covers 14 residues. Germline assignment: CDR1 SGHTA and CDR2 FQGNSA. The CDR3 nucleotides are TGTGCCAGCAGCTCGGACAGCCTCCAATACGAGCAGTACTTC. This gives the protein CASSSDSLQYEQYF.

The gene calls are TRBV6-6 and TRBJ2-7, with 8 bases fitting TRBD2. The germline CDR1 and CDR2 sequences are MNHNY and SVGAGI (reference sequence). CDR3 length: 12 residues. The trim removed 11 bases at V and 0 bases at J, leaving 3 bases unmatched. This chain's CDR3 is CASGGSSYEQYF. The CDR3 DNA reads TGTGCCTCGGGGGGGAGCTCCTACGAGCAGTACTTC.

The V gene is TRBV7-9, the J gene TRBJ2-3, with 10 bases that match TRBD2. Per germline, CDR1 SEHNR and CDR2 FQNEAQ (reference sequence). There are 15 residues in the CDR3. V lost 2 bases, J lost 4 bases, and 3 bases stayed unmatched. CDR3 region: CASSLSGGAPDTQYF. The CDR3, as DNA: TGTGCCAGCAGCTTAAGCGGGGGGGCCCCAGATACGCAGTATTTT. Combining the CDR3 with reference TRBV7-9 and TRBJ2-3 gives the whole variable domain DTGVSQNPRHKITKRGQNVTFRCDPISEHNRLYWYRQTLGQGPEFLTYFQNEAQLEKSRLLSDRFSAERPKGSFSTLEIQRTEQGDSAMYLCASSLSGGAPDTQYFGPGTRLTVL.